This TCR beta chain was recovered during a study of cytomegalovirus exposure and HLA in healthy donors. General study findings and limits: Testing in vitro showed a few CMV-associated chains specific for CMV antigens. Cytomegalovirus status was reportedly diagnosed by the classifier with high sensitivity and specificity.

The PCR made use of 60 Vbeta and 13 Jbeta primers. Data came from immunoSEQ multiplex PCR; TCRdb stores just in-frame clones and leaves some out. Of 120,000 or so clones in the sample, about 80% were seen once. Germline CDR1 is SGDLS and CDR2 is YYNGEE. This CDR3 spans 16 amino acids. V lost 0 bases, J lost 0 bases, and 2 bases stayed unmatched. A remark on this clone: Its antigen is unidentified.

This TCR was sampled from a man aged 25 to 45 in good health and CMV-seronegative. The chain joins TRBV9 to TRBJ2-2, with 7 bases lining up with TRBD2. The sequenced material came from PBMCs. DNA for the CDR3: TGTGCCAGCAGCGTAGAGGGAGGGTCGAACACCGGGGAGCTGTTTTTT. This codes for CASSVEGGSNTGELFF.